Included here is one T cell receptor beta chain sequence, with context. Antigen unknown. The CDR3 has 16 residues. Per the germline V gene, CDR1 is SGDLS and CDR2 is YYNGEE. J lost 6 bases, V lost 4 bases, and 12 bases had no gene match. The data originate from a study of shared clonotypes between healthy human individuals. Points from the study as a whole: A limitation of the genetic and exposure-history diversity represented arose from few donors.

Running of the assay took place at deep level. DNA at 150 to 250 ng, about 30,000 T cell genomes, went into sorted-subset replicate PCRs. Assay used: immunoSEQ multiplex PCR; TCRdb lists only in-frame clones, some missing. The data contain nearly 2 million clones, around 96% of them singletons. Terminally differentiated effector memory CD45RA+ cells were excluded by CCR7 positive selection of CD45RO-negative cells. There were no recent acute infections or vaccinations among the donors, who were healthy HIV-negative adults. Sequencing used naive CD8+ T cells sorted from blood. V usage is TRBV9 and J usage is TRBJ2-1, with 8 bases matching TRBD2. This TCR was sampled from a man between 18 and 29 years old in good health. CDR3 in DNA: TGTGCCAGCAGCCGCGGGGGGCAGTTGTATGGCAATGAGCAGTTCTTC. Translating gives CASSRGGQLYGNEQFF.